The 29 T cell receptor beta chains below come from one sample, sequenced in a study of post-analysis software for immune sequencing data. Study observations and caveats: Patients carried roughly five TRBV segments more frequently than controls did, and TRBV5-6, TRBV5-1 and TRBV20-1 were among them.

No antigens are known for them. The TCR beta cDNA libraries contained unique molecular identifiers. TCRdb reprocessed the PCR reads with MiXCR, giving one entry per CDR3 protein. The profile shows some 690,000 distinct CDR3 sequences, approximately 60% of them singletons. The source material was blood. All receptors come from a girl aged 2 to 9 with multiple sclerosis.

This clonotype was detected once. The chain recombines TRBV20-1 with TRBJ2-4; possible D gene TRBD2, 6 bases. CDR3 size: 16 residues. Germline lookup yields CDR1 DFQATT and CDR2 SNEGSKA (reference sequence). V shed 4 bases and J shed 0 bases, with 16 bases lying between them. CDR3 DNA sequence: TGCAGTGCTACCCTTCTGGGGCGGGGAGCCAAAAACATTCAGTACTTC. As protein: CSATLLGRGAKNIQYF.

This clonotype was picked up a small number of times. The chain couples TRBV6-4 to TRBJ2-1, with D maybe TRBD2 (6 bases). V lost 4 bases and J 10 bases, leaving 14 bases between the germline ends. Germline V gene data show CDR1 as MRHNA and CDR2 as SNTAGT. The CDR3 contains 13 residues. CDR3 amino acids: CASSVGTLREQFF. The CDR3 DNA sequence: TGTGCCAGCAGTGTCGGGACTTTGCGGGAGCAGTTCTTC.

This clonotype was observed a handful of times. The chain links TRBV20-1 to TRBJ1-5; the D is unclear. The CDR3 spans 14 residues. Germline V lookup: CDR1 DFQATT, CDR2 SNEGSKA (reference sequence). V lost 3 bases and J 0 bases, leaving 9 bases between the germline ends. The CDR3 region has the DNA TGCAGTGCTAGTCAAGGTCATAGCAATCAGCCCCAGCATTTT. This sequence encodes CSASQGHSNQPQHF.

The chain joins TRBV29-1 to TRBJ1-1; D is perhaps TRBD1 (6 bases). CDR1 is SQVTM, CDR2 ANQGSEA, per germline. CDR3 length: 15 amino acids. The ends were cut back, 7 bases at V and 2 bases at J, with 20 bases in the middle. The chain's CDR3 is CSAEGGVIPNTEAFF. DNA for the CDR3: TGCAGCGCCGAGGGGGGAGTTATCCCTAACACTGAAGCTTTCTTT.

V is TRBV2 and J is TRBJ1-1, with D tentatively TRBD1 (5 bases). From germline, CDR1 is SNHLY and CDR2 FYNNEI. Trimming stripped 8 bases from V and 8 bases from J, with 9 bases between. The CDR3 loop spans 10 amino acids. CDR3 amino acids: CASSSGEAFF. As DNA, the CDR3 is TGTGCCAGCTCCTCAGGGGAAGCTTTCTTT.

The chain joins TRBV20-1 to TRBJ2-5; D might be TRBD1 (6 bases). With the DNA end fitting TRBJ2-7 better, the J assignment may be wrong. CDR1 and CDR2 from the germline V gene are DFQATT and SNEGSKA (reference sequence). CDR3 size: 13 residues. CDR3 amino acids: CSALPETGSEQYF. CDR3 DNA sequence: TGCAGTGCCCTACCCGAGACAGGCTCCGAGCAGTACTTC.

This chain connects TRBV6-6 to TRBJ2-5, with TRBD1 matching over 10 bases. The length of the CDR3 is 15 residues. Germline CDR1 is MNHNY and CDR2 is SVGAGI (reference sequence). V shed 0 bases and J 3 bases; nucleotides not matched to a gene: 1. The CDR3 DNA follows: TGTGCCAGCAGTTACTCGGGGACAGGGGAAGAGACCCAGTACTTC. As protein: CASSYSGTGEETQYF.

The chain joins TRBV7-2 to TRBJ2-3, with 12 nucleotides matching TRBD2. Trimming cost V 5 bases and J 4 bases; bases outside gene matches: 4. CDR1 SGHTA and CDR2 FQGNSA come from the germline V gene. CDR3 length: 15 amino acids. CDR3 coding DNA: TGTGCCAGCAGCCGACTAGCGGGAGAGTCAGATACGCAGTATTTT. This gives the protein CASSRLAGESDTQYF.

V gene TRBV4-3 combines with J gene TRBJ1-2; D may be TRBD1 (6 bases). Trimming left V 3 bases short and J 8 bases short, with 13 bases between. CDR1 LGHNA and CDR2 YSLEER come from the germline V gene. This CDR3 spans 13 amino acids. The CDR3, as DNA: TGCGCCAGCAGCCACGAGAGGGGGGAAGGCTACACCTTC. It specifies CASSHERGEGYTF.

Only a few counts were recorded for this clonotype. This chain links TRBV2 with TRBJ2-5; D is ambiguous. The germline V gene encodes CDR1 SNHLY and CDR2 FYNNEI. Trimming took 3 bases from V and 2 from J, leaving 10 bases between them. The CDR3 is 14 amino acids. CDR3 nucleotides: TGTGCCAGCAGTGAGCCCCCCCGTCAAGAGACCCAGTACTTC. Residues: CASSEPPRQETQYF.

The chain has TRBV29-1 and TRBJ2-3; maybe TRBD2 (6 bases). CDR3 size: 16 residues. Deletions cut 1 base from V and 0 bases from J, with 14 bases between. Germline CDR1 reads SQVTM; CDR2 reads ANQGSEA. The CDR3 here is CSVEGPRGASTDTQYF. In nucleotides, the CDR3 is TGCAGCGTTGAAGGCCCCCGCGGGGCTAGCACAGATACGCAGTATTTT.

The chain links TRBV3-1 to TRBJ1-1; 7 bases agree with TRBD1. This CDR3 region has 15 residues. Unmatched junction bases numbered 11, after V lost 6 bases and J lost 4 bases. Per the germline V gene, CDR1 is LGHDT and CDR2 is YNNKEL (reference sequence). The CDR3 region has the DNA TGTGCCAGCAGTCGGATAGGGGGCTCCGGCACTGAAGCTTTCTTT. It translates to CASSRIGGSGTEAFF.

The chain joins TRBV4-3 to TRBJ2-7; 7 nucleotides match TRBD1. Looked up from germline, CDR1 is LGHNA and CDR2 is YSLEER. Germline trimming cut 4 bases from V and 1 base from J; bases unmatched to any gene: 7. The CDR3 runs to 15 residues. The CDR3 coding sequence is TGCGCCAGCAGCCGCGAGGACAGGCGATCCTACGAGCAGTACTTC. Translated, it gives CASSREDRRSYEQYF.

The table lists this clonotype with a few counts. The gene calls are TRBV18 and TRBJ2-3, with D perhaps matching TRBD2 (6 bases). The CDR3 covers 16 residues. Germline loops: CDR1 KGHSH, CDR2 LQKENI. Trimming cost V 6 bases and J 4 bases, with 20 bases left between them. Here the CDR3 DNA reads TGTGCCAGCTCGCCCCGGACCCGGGAGTACCCAGATACGCAGTATTTT. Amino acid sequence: CASSPRTREYPDTQYF. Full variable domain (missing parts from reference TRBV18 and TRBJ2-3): NAGVMQNPRHLVRRRGQEARLRCSPMKGHSHVYWYRQLPEEGLKFMVYLQKENIIDESGMPKERFSAEFPKEGPSILRIQQVVRGDSAAYFCASSPRTREYPDTQYFGPGTRLTVL.

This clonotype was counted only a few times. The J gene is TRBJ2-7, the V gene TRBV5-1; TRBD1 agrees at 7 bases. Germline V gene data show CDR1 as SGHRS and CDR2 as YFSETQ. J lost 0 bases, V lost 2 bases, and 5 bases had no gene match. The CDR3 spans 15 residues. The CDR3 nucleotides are TGCGCCAGCAGCTTCGGGACAGACTACTCCTACGAGCAGTACTTC. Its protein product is CASSFGTDYSYEQYF.

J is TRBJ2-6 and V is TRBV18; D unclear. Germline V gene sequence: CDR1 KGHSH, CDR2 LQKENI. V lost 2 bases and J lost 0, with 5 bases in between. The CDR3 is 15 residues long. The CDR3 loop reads CASSPEFSGANVLTF. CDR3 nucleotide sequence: TGTGCCAGCTCACCAGAGTTCTCTGGGGCCAACGTCCTGACTTTC.

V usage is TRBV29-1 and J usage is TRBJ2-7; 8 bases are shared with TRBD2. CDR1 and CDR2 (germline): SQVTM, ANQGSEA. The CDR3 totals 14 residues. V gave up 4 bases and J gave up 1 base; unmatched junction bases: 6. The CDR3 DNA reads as TGCAGCGTTGGACTAGCGAGGAATTCCTACGAGCAGTACTTC. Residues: CSVGLARNSYEQYF.

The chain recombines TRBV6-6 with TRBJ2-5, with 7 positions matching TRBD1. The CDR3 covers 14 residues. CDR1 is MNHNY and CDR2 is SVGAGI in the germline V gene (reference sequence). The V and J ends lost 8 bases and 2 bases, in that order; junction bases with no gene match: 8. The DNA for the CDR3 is TGTGCCAGCGGCCAAACAGGGGCTCAAGAGACCCAGTACTTC. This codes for CASGQTGAQETQYF.

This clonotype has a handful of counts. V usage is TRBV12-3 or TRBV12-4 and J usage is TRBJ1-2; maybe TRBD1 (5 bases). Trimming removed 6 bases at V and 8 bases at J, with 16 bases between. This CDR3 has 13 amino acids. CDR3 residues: CASSLLGHQGYTF. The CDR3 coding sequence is TGTGCCAGCAGCCTTCTCGGACATCAGGGCTACACCTTC.

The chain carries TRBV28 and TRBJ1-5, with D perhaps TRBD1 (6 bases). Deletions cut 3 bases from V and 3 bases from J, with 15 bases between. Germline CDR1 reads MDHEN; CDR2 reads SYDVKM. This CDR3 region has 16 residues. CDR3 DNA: TGTGCCAGCAGTTTCAGGGGACCATTGGACAATCAGCCCCAGCATTTT. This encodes CASSFRGPLDNQPQHF.

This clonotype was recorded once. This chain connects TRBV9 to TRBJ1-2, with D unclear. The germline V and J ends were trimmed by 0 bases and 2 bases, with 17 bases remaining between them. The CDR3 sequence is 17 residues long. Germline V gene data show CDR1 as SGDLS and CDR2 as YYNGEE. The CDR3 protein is CASSVDYPSSINYGYTF. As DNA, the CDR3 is TGTGCCAGCAGCGTAGATTACCCCAGCAGCATAAACTATGGCTACACCTTC. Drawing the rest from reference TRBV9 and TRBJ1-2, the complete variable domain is DSGVTQTPKHLITATGQRVTLRCSPRSGDLSVYWYQQSLDQGLQFLIQYYNGEERAKGNILERFSAQQFPDLHSELNLSSLELGDSALYFCASSVDYPSSINYGYTFGSGTRLTVV.

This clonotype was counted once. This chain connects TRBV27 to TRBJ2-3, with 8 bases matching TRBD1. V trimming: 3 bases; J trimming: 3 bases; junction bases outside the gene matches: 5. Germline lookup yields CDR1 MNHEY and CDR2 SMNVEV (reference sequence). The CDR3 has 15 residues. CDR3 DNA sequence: TGTGCCAGCAGTTTCCTCGGACAGGGAACAGATACGCAGTATTTT. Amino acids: CASSFLGQGTDTQYF.

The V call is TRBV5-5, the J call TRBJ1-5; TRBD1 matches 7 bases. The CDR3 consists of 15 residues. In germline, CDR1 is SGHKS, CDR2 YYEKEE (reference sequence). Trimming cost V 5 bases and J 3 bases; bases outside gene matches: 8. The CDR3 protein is CASRTGTAYNQPQHF. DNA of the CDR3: TGTGCCAGCAGGACCGGGACAGCTTACAATCAGCCCCAGCATTTT. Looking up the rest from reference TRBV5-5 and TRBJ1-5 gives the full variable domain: DAGVTQSPTHLIKTRGQQVTLRCSPISGHKSVSWYQQVLGQGPQFIFQYYEKEERGRGNFPDRFSARQFPNYSSELNVNALLLGDSALYLCASRTGTAYNQPQHFGDGTRLSIL.

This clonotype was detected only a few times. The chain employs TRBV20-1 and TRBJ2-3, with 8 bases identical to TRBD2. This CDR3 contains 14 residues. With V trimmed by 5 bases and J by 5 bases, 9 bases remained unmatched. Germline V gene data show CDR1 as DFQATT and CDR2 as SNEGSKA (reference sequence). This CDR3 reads CSAGVAGMVDTQYF. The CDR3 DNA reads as TGCAGTGCTGGAGTAGCGGGAATGGTAGATACGCAGTATTTT.

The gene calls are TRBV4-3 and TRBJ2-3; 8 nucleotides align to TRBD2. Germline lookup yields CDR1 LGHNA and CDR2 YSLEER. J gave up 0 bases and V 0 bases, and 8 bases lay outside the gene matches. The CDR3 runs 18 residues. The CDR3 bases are TGCGCCAGCAGCCAAGACGGGGGGATAGCGGGGAGCACAGATACGCAGTATTTT. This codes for CASSQDGGIAGSTDTQYF.

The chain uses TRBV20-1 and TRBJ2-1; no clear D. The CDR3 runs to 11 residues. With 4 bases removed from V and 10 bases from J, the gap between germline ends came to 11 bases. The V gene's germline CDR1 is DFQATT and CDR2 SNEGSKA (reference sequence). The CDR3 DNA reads TGCAGTGCTACCACGTTGAAGGAGCAGTTCTTC. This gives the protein CSATTLKEQFF.

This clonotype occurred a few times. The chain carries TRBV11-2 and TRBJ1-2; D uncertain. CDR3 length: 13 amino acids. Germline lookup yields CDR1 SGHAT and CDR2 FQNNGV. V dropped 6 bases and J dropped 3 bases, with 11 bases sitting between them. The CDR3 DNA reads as TGTGCCAGCAGGCCTATCCGGGACTATGGCTACACCTTC. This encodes CASRPIRDYGYTF.

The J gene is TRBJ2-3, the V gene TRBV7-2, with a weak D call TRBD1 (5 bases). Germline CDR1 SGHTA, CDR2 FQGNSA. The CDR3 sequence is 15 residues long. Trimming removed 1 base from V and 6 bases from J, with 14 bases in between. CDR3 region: CASSLVPSTADTQYF. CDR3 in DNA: TGTGCCAGCAGCTTAGTACCCTCGACAGCTGATACGCAGTATTTT.

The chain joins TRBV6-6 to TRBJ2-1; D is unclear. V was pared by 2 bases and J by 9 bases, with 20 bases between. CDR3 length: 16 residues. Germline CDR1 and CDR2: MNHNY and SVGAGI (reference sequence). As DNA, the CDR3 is TGTGCCAGCAGTTACCTAAATGGCCCTATGACGGGTGAGCAGTTCTTC. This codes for CASSYLNGPMTGEQFF.